A single sample is the source of the 22 T cell receptor beta chains below, sequenced in a study of shared clonotypes between healthy human individuals. The assay was immunoSEQ multiplex PCR, and TCRdb's table has in-frame clones only and misses some. The sample lists about 1,500,000 clones, roughly 96% occurring once. What was sequenced was naive CD4+ T cells sorted from blood. Subset in this sample: CD45RA+ positively selected. These receptors came from a man aged 25 to 45 in good health.

To note about this clone: The germline gene is not matched at one end of the junction; a read error may be the cause. The chain links TRBV7-7 to TRBJ2-2; the D gene is possibly TRBD2 (5 bases). Germline values: CDR1 SSHAT, CDR2 FNYEAQ (reference sequence). There are 14 residues in the CDR3. CDR3 protein: CASSLAIGLGELFF. In nucleotides, the CDR3 is TGTGCTAGCAGCTTAGCGATAGGCCTCGGGGAGCTGTTTTTT.

The rearrangement links TRBV5-1 to TRBJ1-5; TRBD1 might be the D (5 bases). Trimming left V 3 bases short and J 4 bases short, with 11 bases between. CDR1 is SGHRS, CDR2 YFSETQ, per germline. The CDR3 has 14 residues. The CDR3 loop reads CASSSGRENQPQHF. The CDR3 DNA is TGCGCCAGCAGCTCTGGCAGGGAAAATCAGCCCCAGCATTTT. The complete variable domain, with remaining parts taken from reference TRBV5-1 and TRBJ1-5, reads KAGVTQTPRYLIKTRGQQVTLSCSPISGHRSVSWYQQTPGQGLQFLFEYFSETQRNKGNFPGRFSGRQFSNSRSEMNVSTLELGDSALYLCASSSGRENQPQHFGDGTRLSIL.

The V and J genes are TRBV9 and TRBJ2-1; D unresolved. The CDR3 runs 17 residues. V was cut by 4 bases and J by 5 bases, with 22 bases left in between. CDR1 is SGDLS, CDR2 YYNGEE, per germline. CDR3 coding DNA: TGTGCCAGCAGCTATCAGTCTGTACCCACGGCGAACAATGAGCAGTTCTTC. Its translation: CASSYQSVPTANNEQFF.

The chain couples TRBV18 to TRBJ2-3; TRBD1 agrees at 8 bases. The trim removed 3 bases at V and 0 bases at J, leaving 8 bases unmatched. The germline CDR1 and CDR2 sequences are KGHSH and LQKENI. CDR3 length: 17 residues. In nucleotides, the CDR3 is TGTGCCAGCTCACCGAGGACAGGGCCCCTTAGCACAGATACGCAGTATTTT. It codes for CASSPRTGPLSTDTQYF.

Note on this clone: The sample carries other DNA sequences with the same CDR3. The chain uses TRBV5-1 and TRBJ2-1; no firm D call. Germline-derived CDR1 and CDR2 are SGHRS and YFSETQ. This CDR3 comprises 13 residues. The V end was cut by 0 bases, the J end by 8 bases, with 9 bases between. The CDR3, as DNA: TGCGCCAGCAGCTTGGCCCAAGGTCATGAGCAGTTCTTC. This encodes CASSLAQGHEQFF. Combining the CDR3 with reference TRBV5-1 and TRBJ2-1 gives the whole variable domain KAGVTQTPRYLIKTRGQQVTLSCSPISGHRSVSWYQQTPGQGLQFLFEYFSETQRNKGNFPGRFSGRQFSNSRSEMNVSTLELGDSALYLCASSLAQGHEQFFGPGTRLTVL.

This sequence joins TRBV2 and TRBJ2-7; TRBD1 aligns across 9 bases. The trim removed 10 bases at V and 2 bases at J, leaving 3 bases unmatched. CDR1 and CDR2 from the germline V gene are SNHLY and FYNNEI. The CDR3 has 12 amino acids. The CDR3 region is CATQGAAYEQYF. In DNA form, the CDR3 reads TGTGCCACACAGGGGGCGGCCTACGAGCAGTACTTC.

The chain is built from TRBV6-5 and TRBJ1-1, with unresolved D. V was pared by 6 bases and J by 6 bases, with 14 bases between. The CDR3 covers 13 residues. Germline loops: CDR1 MNHEY, CDR2 SVGAGI. The chain's CDR3 is CASSLVLEAEAFF. The CDR3 coding sequence is TGTGCCAGCAGCCTGGTCCTAGAGGCTGAAGCTTTCTTT.

Regarding this clone: Compared with germline, one end of the junction differs, possibly owing to a read error. This rearrangement joins TRBV4-1 to TRBJ1-2; TRBD1 agrees at 12 bases. This CDR3 contains 17 residues. Germline V gives CDR1 MGHRA, CDR2 YSYEKL. DNA for the CDR3: TGCGCCAGCGGCCACCCGGGACAGGGGGCAGGAAACTATGGCTACACCTTC. This gives the protein CASGHPGQGAGNYGYTF.

The rearrangement joins TRBV10-2 to TRBJ2-7; D is unclear. Trimming left V 6 bases short and J 2 bases short, with 11 bases between. CDR3 length: 13 residues. Germline CDR1 is WSHSY and CDR2 is SAAADI. The CDR3: CASSRGFAYEQYF. DNA of the CDR3: TGCGCCAGCAGCCGTGGCTTCGCCTACGAGCAGTACTTC.

J is TRBJ2-7 and V is TRBV7-2; 7 bases line up with TRBD1. Germline V lookup: CDR1 SGHTA, CDR2 FQGNSA. Trimming at V came to 4 bases and at J to 2 bases, leaving 5 bases not matched to a gene. This CDR3 comprises 14 residues. CDR3 in amino acids: CASSYRQGPYEQYF. The CDR3 bases are TGTGCCAGCAGCTATCGACAGGGCCCCTACGAGCAGTACTTC.

The chain has TRBV18 and TRBJ2-7; D is undetermined. The germline CDR1 and CDR2 sequences are KGHSH and LQKENI. This CDR3 is built from 14 residues. The germline V and J ends were trimmed by 1 base and 2 bases, with 9 bases remaining between them. As DNA, the CDR3 is TGTGCCAGCTCACCACGTAGAGACACCTACGAGCAGTACTTC. Protein sequence: CASSPRRDTYEQYF.

In regard to this clone: This specimen includes other DNA sequences encoding the same CDR3. This chain joins TRBV18 and TRBJ2-5, with 10 bases matching TRBD2. The length of the CDR3 is 15 residues. Trimming at V came to 3 bases and at J to 3 bases, leaving 4 bases not matched to a gene. Germline V gene data show CDR1 as KGHSH and CDR2 as LQKENI. The CDR3 loop is CASSPRTSGEETQYF. CDR3 sequence (DNA): TGTGCCAGCTCACCCCGGACTAGCGGAGAAGAGACCCAGTACTTC.

This chain connects TRBV5-1 to TRBJ2-1, with 12 bases lining up with TRBD2. Germline trimming cut 4 bases from V and 6 bases from J; bases unmatched to any gene: 5. CDR1 is SGHRS, CDR2 YFSETQ, per germline. This CDR3 has 15 residues. The chain's CDR3 is CASSTGLAGANEQFF. As DNA, the CDR3 is TGCGCCAGCAGCACGGGACTAGCGGGTGCCAATGAGCAGTTCTTC.

The rearrangement links TRBV11-2 to TRBJ2-7; 8 bases fit TRBD2. The CDR3 is 19 amino acids. CDR1 SGHAT and CDR2 FQNNGV come from the germline V gene. Trimming at V came to 1 base and at J to 1 base, leaving 15 bases not matched to a gene. The chain's CDR3 is CASSLVLGWAGGQSYEQYF. CDR3 coding DNA: TGTGCCAGCAGCTTAGTTCTAGGTTGGGCGGGAGGTCAGTCCTACGAGCAGTACTTC.

The chain couples TRBV27 to TRBJ2-6; possibly TRBD1 or TRBD2 for D (6 bases each). CDR3 length: 18 residues. Germline V lookup: CDR1 MNHEY, CDR2 SMNVEV (reference sequence). The V end was cut by 3 bases, the J end by 0 bases, with 15 bases between. The DNA of the CDR3 is TGTGCCAGCAGTTTCCGACAGGCGGAGGGCTCTGGGGCCAACGTCCTGACTTTC. This translates into CASSFRQAEGSGANVLTF. Drawing the rest from reference TRBV27 and TRBJ2-6, the complete variable domain is EAQVTQNPRYLITVTGKKLTVTCSQNMNHEYMSWYRQDPGLGLRQIYYSMNVEVTDKGDVPEGYKVSRKEKRNFPLILESPSPNQTSLYFCASSFRQAEGSGANVLTFGAGSRLTVL.

The chain carries TRBV28 and TRBJ1-4, with unresolved D. The CDR3 length is 15 residues. CDR1 MDHEN and CDR2 SYDVKM come from the germline V gene. The V and J ends lost 2 bases and 8 bases respectively, with 15 bases between them. CDR3 sequence (DNA): TGTGCCAGCAGTTTACTGCCAGGAGCTGGGGAAAAACTGTTTTTT. This encodes CASSLLPGAGEKLFF.

The CDR3 loop is CASSLRGQLSYEQYF. The CDR3 coding sequence is TGTGCCAGCAGTTTAAGGGGACAGCTCTCCTACGAGCAGTACTTC. The chain links TRBV27 to TRBJ2-7; 7 bases match TRBD1. The trim removed 2 bases at V and 0 bases at J, leaving 4 bases unmatched. Germline CDR1 and CDR2: MNHEY and SMNVEV (reference sequence). The CDR3 spans 15 residues.

The chain has TRBV5-4 and TRBJ2-1; 7 nucleotides align to TRBD2. The V segment lost 3 bases and the J segment 2 bases; nucleotides outside the gene matches: 5. The CDR3 totals 15 residues. Germline lookup yields CDR1 SGHNT and CDR2 YYREEE (reference sequence). The CDR3 reads CASSSPSGPYNEQFF. CDR3 sequence (DNA): TGTGCCAGCAGCTCCCCTAGCGGTCCCTACAATGAGCAGTTCTTC.

The chain links TRBV30 to TRBJ2-2, with 10 nucleotides matching TRBD2. Germline CDR1 reads GTSNPN; CDR2 reads SVGIG (reference sequence). V was pared by 1 base and J by 1 base, with 9 bases of the junction left unmatched. The CDR3 extends over 18 amino acids. CDR3 coding DNA: TGTGCCTGGAGTGCCCGCTTTGGACTAGCGGTGAACACCGGGGAGCTGTTTTTT. Amino acid sequence: CAWSARFGLAVNTGELFF.

A word on this clone: At the DNA level, this CDR3 is encoded by other sequences in the same sample as well. The chain joins TRBV9 to TRBJ1-4; D is undetermined. The CDR3 has 13 residues. The ends were cut back, 0 bases at V and 3 bases at J, with 3 bases in the middle. Per the germline V gene, CDR1 is SGDLS and CDR2 is YYNGEE. The DNA of the CDR3 is TGTGCCAGCAGCGTAGGTCCTAATGAAAAACTGTTTTTT. As protein: CASSVGPNEKLFF.

The chain recombines TRBV19 with TRBJ1-3; D not resolved. With 10 bases removed from V and 1 base from J, the gap between germline ends came to 23 bases. Germline V lookup: CDR1 LNHDA, CDR2 SQIVND (reference sequence). This CDR3 is built from 17 residues. Written as DNA, the CDR3 is TGTGCCACTAGACCGAGTGCTTCCCGGTCGTCTGGAAACACCATATATTTT. This codes for CATRPSASRSSGNTIYF.

The chain uses TRBV5-1 and TRBJ2-3, with TRBD2 matching 9 bases. The CDR3 consists of 17 residues. Germline V gene data show CDR1 as SGHRS and CDR2 as YFSETQ. With 8 bases clipped from V and 7 bases from J, the junction kept 20 bases outside the gene matches. The CDR3 sequence is CASRGWREGGVWHTQYF. The CDR3 coding sequence is TGCGCCAGTAGAGGGTGGCGGGAGGGAGGCGTTTGGCATACGCAGTATTTT. The full variable domain, its missing parts supplied by reference TRBV5-1 and TRBJ2-3, is KAGVTQTPRYLIKTRGQQVTLSCSPISGHRSVSWYQQTPGQGLQFLFEYFSETQRNKGNFPGRFSGRQFSNSRSEMNVSTLELGDSALYLCASRGWREGGVWHTQYFGPGTRLTVL.